The next 30 T cell receptor beta chains were all read from a single sample in a study of T cell repertoires in cytomegalovirus infection. In TCRdb, the reads were re-called with MiXCR into one record per CDR3 protein. The sample includes fewer than 300,000 distinct CDR3 sequences, about a quarter of them seen just once. The sequenced sample consisted of PBMCs. All receptors come from a human donor in good health (CMV status not recorded). Some clones in this sample may be carry-over from other donors' samples.

In its sample, this clonotype was seen many times. V usage is TRBV28 and J usage is TRBJ1-1; tentative D call: TRBD1 (6 bases). Trimming left V 8 bases short and J 0 bases short, with 13 bases between. CDR1 and CDR2 from the germline V gene are MDHEN and SYDVKM. The CDR3 runs to 14 residues. DNA for the CDR3: TGTGCCAGCGGGCCAGGGGCGTTGAACACTGAAGCTTTCTTT. Translation gives CASGPGALNTEAFF.

The DNA for the CDR3 is TGCAGCGTTGAAGAACAGGGAACTAACTATGGCTACACCTTC. Amino acid sequence: CSVEEQGTNYGYTF. The chain has TRBV29-1 and TRBJ1-2, with a tentative D call TRBD1 (6 bases). The germline CDR1 and CDR2 sequences are SQVTM and ANQGSEA. The germline V and J ends were trimmed by 0 bases and 0 bases, with 8 bases remaining between them. This CDR3 comprises 14 residues.

J is TRBJ1-2 and V is TRBV12-3 or TRBV12-4, with D maybe TRBD1 (5 bases). Trimming cost V 1 base and J 8 bases, with 11 bases left between them. There are 13 residues in the CDR3. In DNA form, the CDR3 reads TGTGCCAGCAGTTTAGGGGGGGACGGCGGCTACACCTTC. It specifies CASSLGGDGGYTF.

The chain is built from TRBV28 and TRBJ2-1; possible D gene TRBD1, 6 bases. The V end was cut by 6 bases, the J end by 0 bases, with 21 bases between. The CDR3 is 18 residues long. Per the germline V gene, CDR1 is MDHEN and CDR2 is SYDVKM. Written as DNA, the CDR3 is TGTGCCAGCAGCCATAACAGCCTGACAGGACGCTCCTACAATGAGCAGTTCTTC. It specifies CASSHNSLTGRSYNEQFF.

The V gene is TRBV11-2, the J gene TRBJ2-7, with D maybe TRBD1 (5 bases). Germline CDR1 is SGHAT and CDR2 is FQNNGV. Trimming removed 3 bases at V and 4 bases at J, with 16 bases between. The CDR3 is 15 amino acids. The CDR3 spells CASSLGRTRGYEQYF. The CDR3 DNA reads TGTGCCAGCAGCTTGGGGCGTACCCGAGGTTACGAGCAGTACTTC.

In this sample, this clonotype turned up many times. The chain carries TRBV7-2 and TRBJ1-2; D might be TRBD1 (5 bases). The CDR3 covers 13 residues. Germline V gives CDR1 SGHTA, CDR2 FQGNSA. V was shortened by 3 bases and J by 5 bases, with 10 bases between the two germline ends. CDR3 nucleotide sequence: TGTGCCAGCAGCTTCCCAGGGAATTATGGCTACACCTTC. Translated: CASSFPGNYGYTF.

This chain connects TRBV23-1 to TRBJ2-2; 8 bases align to TRBD1. TRBV23-1 has ORF status, its function being uncertain. Germline trimming cut 0 bases from V and 0 bases from J; bases unmatched to any gene: 12. There are 20 residues in the CDR3. CDR3 residues: CASSQSFPDRVSPNTGELFF. DNA for the CDR3: TGCGCCAGCAGTCAATCGTTTCCGGACAGGGTATCCCCGAACACCGGGGAGCTGTTTTTT.

This clonotype appeared many times. The chain couples TRBV7-2 to TRBJ1-2; possible D gene TRBD1, 6 bases. Germline V gene sequence: CDR1 SGHTA, CDR2 FQGNSA. The CDR3 is 15 residues long. Deletions cut 4 bases from V and 2 bases from J, with 14 bases between. CDR3 loop: CASSYSPTGNYGYTF. The DNA for the CDR3 is TGTGCCAGCAGCTACTCCCCTACAGGGAACTATGGCTACACCTTC.

This clonotype was seen only a few times. The rearrangement joins TRBV20-1 to TRBJ2-7, with a possible D match to TRBD2 (5 bases). Deletions cut 0 bases from V and 3 bases from J, with 18 bases between. The CDR3 has 16 amino acids. The germline V gene encodes CDR1 DFQATT and CDR2 SNEGSKA (reference sequence). CDR3 DNA: TGCAGTGCTAGAGATCTAGGTGGGAGTTCATACTACGAGCAGTACTTC. Translated, it gives CSARDLGGSSYYEQYF.

This clonotype was counted a few times. This sequence joins TRBV5-1 and TRBJ2-2; 8 bases fit TRBD1. This CDR3 spans 15 amino acids. Unmatched junction bases numbered 6, after V lost 4 bases and J lost 4 bases. Germline CDR1 is SGHRS and CDR2 is YFSETQ. CDR3 loop: CASSPDRASTGELFF. The CDR3 bases are TGCGCCAGCAGCCCGGACAGGGCGAGCACCGGGGAGCTGTTTTTT. Complete variable domain (other parts from reference TRBV5-1 and TRBJ2-2): KAGVTQTPRYLIKTRGQQVTLSCSPISGHRSVSWYQQTPGQGLQFLFEYFSETQRNKGNFPGRFSGRQFSNSRSEMNVSTLELGDSALYLCASSPDRASTGELFFGEGSRLTVL.

This clonotype was detected many times. This chain uses TRBV7-2 with TRBJ2-7; D gene uncertain. The CDR3 loop spans 13 amino acids. CDR1 and CDR2 (germline): SGHTA, FQGNSA. Trimming cost V 0 bases and J 3 bases, with 6 bases left between them. CDR3 residues: CASSLASYYEQYF. CDR3 nucleotide sequence: TGTGCCAGCAGCTTAGCGTCCTACTACGAGCAGTACTTC.

In this sample, this clonotype turned up many times. V usage is TRBV7-3 and J usage is TRBJ2-2, with a weak D call TRBD1 (5 bases). V lost 7 bases and J 4 bases, leaving 13 bases between the germline ends. Germline-derived CDR1 and CDR2 are SGHTA and FQGTGA. The CDR3 spans 14 residues. This CDR3 reads CASTQGTGTGELFF. CDR3 nucleotide sequence: TGTGCCAGCACCCAGGGTACCGGCACCGGGGAGCTGTTTTTT.

This clonotype has more than one count but fewer than ten. As DNA, the CDR3 is TGTGCCAGCAGGCCGGGGCCTGGTCAGCCCCAGCATTTT. Translation: CASRPGPGQPQHF. This chain links TRBV28 with TRBJ1-5, with D possibly being TRBD1 (5 bases). The germline gives CDR1 MDHEN, CDR2 SYDVKM. The CDR3 consists of 13 residues. Trimming removed 6 bases at V and 6 bases at J, with 12 bases between.

V gene TRBV2 combines with J gene TRBJ2-5; D remains unclear. Germline lookup yields CDR1 SNHLY and CDR2 FYNNEI. Between the trimmed V and J ends, which lost 6 bases and 0 bases, there was a span of 8 bases. CDR3 length equals 13 residues. For the CDR3, the DNA is TGTGCCAGCAGCAGCGATTACCAAGAGACCCAGTACTTC. As protein: CASSSDYQETQYF.

The V call is TRBV29-1, the J call TRBJ2-1; the match to TRBD2 covers 14 bases. The CDR3 is 14 residues long. The V gene end was trimmed by 3 bases and the J gene end by 8 bases; junction bases not matched to a gene: 3. Germline assignment: CDR1 SQVTM and CDR2 ANQGSEA. This chain's CDR3 is CSVDGTSGSYEQFF. CDR3 DNA: TGCAGCGTTGATGGGACTAGCGGGAGCTATGAGCAGTTCTTC.

The chain is built from TRBV6-2 or TRBV6-3 and TRBJ2-7; 10 bases map to TRBD1. Germline-derived CDR1 and CDR2 are MNHEY and SVGEGT. The V segment lost 6 bases and the J segment 3 bases; nucleotides outside the gene matches: 8. CDR3 length equals 15 residues. The CDR3 protein is CASRSRDRGVYEQYF. The CDR3 DNA follows: TGTGCCAGCAGAAGCCGGGACAGGGGTGTCTACGAGCAGTACTTC.

A few counts support this clonotype. V is TRBV28 and J is TRBJ2-2; 10 positions match TRBD2. The V gene end was trimmed by 5 bases and the J gene end by 5 bases; junction bases not matched to a gene: 8. CDR3 length equals 16 residues. Looked up from germline, CDR1 is MDHEN and CDR2 is SYDVKM. The CDR3 bases are TGTGCCAGCAGTAGCCCTAGCGGGAGAAATACCGGGGAGCTGTTTTTT. This codes for CASSSPSGRNTGELFF. The full variable domain, in which reference TRBV28 and TRBJ2-2 provide the parts outside the CDR3, is DVKVTQSSRYLVKRTGEKVFLECVQDMDHENMFWYRQDPGLGLRLIYFSYDVKMKEKGDIPEGYSVSREKKERFSLILESASTNQTSMYLCASSSPSGRNTGELFFGEGSRLTVL.

This clonotype was detected many times. The chain couples TRBV7-2 to TRBJ1-1; D is unclear. Germline CDR1 SGHTA, CDR2 FQGNSA. This CDR3 spans 13 amino acids. The V end lost 5 bases, the J end lost 10 bases, and 17 bases lay between the germline ends. Here the CDR3 DNA reads TGTGCCAGCAGCGACCAAGGACGACTCGGAGCTTTCTTT. Protein product: CASSDQGRLGAFF.

The rearrangement joins TRBV28 to TRBJ2-3; TRBD2 is a possible D gene (5 bases). The CDR3 runs 12 residues. CDR1 and CDR2 from the germline V gene are MDHEN and SYDVKM. Between the trimmed V and J ends, which lost 5 bases and 10 bases, there was a span of 13 bases. This CDR3 reads CASSPPRRPQYF. The CDR3 DNA sequence: TGTGCCAGCAGTCCTCCCCGGAGGCCGCAGTATTTT.

J is TRBJ2-5 and V is TRBV2; D uncertain. The CDR3 extends over 14 amino acids. Deletions cut 1 base from V and 5 bases from J, with 11 bases between. Germline V gives CDR1 SNHLY, CDR2 FYNNEI. CDR3 protein: CASSEEYDGETQYF. The CDR3 coding sequence is TGTGCCAGCAGTGAAGAGTACGACGGGGAGACCCAGTACTTC.

The CDR3 here is CASSYGTSGGAGELFF. CDR3 sequence (DNA): TGTGCCAGCAGTTACGGGACTAGCGGGGGAGCCGGGGAGCTGTTTTTT. The chain combines TRBV6-6 with TRBJ2-2; 14 nucleotides match TRBD2. V gave up 2 bases and J gave up 6 bases; unmatched junction bases: 2. CDR1 is MNHNY and CDR2 is SVGAGI in the germline V gene (reference sequence). The CDR3 spans 16 residues.

The table lists this clonotype with a few counts. This chain links TRBV2 with TRBJ1-2, with 8 bases lining up with TRBD1. The CDR3 extends over 13 amino acids. CDR1 and CDR2 (germline): SNHLY, FYNNEI. The V and J ends lost 6 bases and 2 bases, in that order; junction bases with no gene match: 2. For the CDR3, the DNA is TGTGCCAGCAGGAACAGGGGGAACTATGGCTACACCTTC. Translated, it gives CASRNRGNYGYTF.

CDR3 nucleotide sequence: TGCGCCAGCAGCCAAAGAAGTGTGAATGAAAAACTGTTTTTT. Protein product: CASSQRSVNEKLFF. This chain links TRBV4-1 with TRBJ1-4; D not certain. CDR3 length: 14 residues. Germline CDR1 MGHRA, CDR2 YSYEKL. The V end was cut by 2 bases, the J end by 5 bases, with 9 bases between.

This clonotype was seen more than once but under ten times. This chain uses TRBV6-5 with TRBJ2-5, with no clear D. V was shortened by 6 bases and J by 3 bases, with 17 bases between the two germline ends. CDR3 length equals 15 residues. The germline gives CDR1 MNHEY, CDR2 SVGAGI. For the CDR3, the DNA is TGTGCCAGCAGCCTTACAGCTACCCCTAAAGAGACCCAGTACTTC. It is translated as CASSLTATPKETQYF.

There are a few counts of this clonotype. This chain connects TRBV6-4 to TRBJ2-5, with D possibly matching TRBD2 (6 bases). V lost 5 bases and J lost 7, with 14 bases in between. CDR3 length: 13 residues. Germline V gene data show CDR1 as MRHNA and CDR2 as SNTAGT. The CDR3 DNA follows: TGTGCCAGCAGTAGGGACTCCGAGGGGACCCAGTACTTC. Translating it yields CASSRDSEGTQYF.

This clonotype was seen at least ten times. The chain combines TRBV28 with TRBJ2-1, with 9 bases lining up with TRBD1. V trimming: 5 bases; J trimming: 3 bases; junction bases outside the gene matches: 5. Per the germline V gene, CDR1 is MDHEN and CDR2 is SYDVKM. The CDR3 runs to 15 residues. The CDR3 loop is CASSLTGGFYNEQFF. CDR3 bases: TGTGCCAGCAGTCTAACAGGGGGCTTCTACAATGAGCAGTTCTTC.

Many counts were recorded for this clonotype. This chain uses TRBV7-3 with TRBJ2-1, with D perhaps TRBD1 or TRBD2 (5 bases each). Trimming took 5 bases from V and 8 from J, leaving 22 bases between them. This CDR3 comprises 16 residues. Germline V CDR1 and CDR2: SGHTA, FQGTGA. The CDR3: CASSNVGTLSVHEQFF. CDR3 nucleotides: TGTGCCAGCAGCAACGTCGGGACCCTGTCGGTCCATGAGCAGTTCTTC.

The chain combines TRBV5-1 with TRBJ1-3; weak D call: TRBD1 (6 bases). The germline gives CDR1 SGHRS, CDR2 YFSETQ. This CDR3 has 14 amino acids. Trimming took off 4 bases at V and 4 bases at J, with 12 bases between the two ends. CDR3 sequence: CASSDQGMGNTIYF. In nucleotides, the CDR3 is TGCGCCAGCAGCGACCAGGGGATGGGAAACACCATATATTTT.

V and J are TRBV12-5 and TRBJ2-5; tentatively, D is TRBD1 or TRBD2 (5 bases each). V was shortened by 0 bases and J by 5 bases, with 16 bases between the two germline ends. The CDR3 runs 16 residues. Germline V gene lookup returns CDR1 LGHNT and CDR2 FRNRAP. CDR3 residues: CASGLVLGPGLETQYF. The CDR3, as DNA: TGTGCTAGTGGTTTGGTACTAGGACCGGGGCTCGAGACCCAGTACTTC. Full variable domain (remainder filled in from reference TRBV12-5 and TRBJ2-5): DARVTQTPRHKVTEMGQEVTMRCQPILGHNTVFWYRQTMMQGLELLAYFRNRAPLDDSGMPKDRFSAEMPDATLATLKIQPSEPRDSAVYFCASGLVLGPGLETQYFGPGTRLLVL.

The chain is built from TRBV28 and TRBJ2-5; 11 bases align to TRBD2. V dropped 8 bases and J dropped 1; count of bases not matched to a gene: 9. The CDR3 extends over 16 amino acids. Germline CDR1 MDHEN, CDR2 SYDVKM. The CDR3 region is CASFSGTSGGQETQYF. CDR3 coding DNA: TGTGCCAGCTTCTCCGGGACTAGCGGAGGCCAAGAGACCCAGTACTTC.